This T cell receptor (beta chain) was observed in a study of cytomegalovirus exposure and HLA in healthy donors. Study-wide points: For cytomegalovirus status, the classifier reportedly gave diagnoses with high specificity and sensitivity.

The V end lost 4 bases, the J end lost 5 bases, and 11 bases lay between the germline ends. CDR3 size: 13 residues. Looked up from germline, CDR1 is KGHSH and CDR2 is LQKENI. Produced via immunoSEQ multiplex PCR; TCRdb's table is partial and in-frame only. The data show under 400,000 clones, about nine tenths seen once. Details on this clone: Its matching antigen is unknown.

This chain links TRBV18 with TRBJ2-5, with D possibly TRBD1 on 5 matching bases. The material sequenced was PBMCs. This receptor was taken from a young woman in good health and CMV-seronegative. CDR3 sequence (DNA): TGTGCCAGCTCACAGGGGCGCCAGGAGACCCAGTACTTC. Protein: CASSQGRQETQYF.